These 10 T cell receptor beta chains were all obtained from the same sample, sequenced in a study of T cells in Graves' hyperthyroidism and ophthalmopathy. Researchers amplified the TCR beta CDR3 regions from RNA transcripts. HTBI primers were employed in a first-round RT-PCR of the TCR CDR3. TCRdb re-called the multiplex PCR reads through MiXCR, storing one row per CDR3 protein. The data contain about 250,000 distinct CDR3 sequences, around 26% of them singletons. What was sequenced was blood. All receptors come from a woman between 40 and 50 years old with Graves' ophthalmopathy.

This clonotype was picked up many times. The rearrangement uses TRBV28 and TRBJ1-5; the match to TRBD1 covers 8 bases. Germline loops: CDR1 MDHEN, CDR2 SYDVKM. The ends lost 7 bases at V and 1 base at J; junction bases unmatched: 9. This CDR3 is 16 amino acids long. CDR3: CASILAGGLSNQPQHF. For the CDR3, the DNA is TGTGCCAGCATCCTGGCAGGGGGCTTAAGCAATCAGCCCCAGCATTTT.

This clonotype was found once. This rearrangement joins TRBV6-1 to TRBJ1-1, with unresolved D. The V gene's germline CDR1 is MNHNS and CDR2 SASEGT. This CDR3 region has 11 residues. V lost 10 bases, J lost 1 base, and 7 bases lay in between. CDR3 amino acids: CATRQNTEAFF. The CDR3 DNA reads TGTGCCACTCGACAGAACACTGAAGCTTTCTTT.

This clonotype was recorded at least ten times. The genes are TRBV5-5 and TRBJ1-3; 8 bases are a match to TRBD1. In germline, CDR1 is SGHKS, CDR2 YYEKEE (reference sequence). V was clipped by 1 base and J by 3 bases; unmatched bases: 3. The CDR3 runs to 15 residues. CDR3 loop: CASSLNRGSGNTIYF. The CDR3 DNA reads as TGTGCCAGCAGCTTGAACAGGGGGAGTGGAAACACCATATATTTT.

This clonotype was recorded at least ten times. CDR3: CASSLSGVGGRETQYF. CDR3 nucleotide sequence: TGTGCCAGCAGCTTATCCGGCGTGGGGGGTAGAGAGACCCAGTACTTC. The chain links TRBV11-2 to TRBJ2-5, with D tentatively TRBD2 (6 bases). Trimming cost V 2 bases and J 4 bases, with 17 bases left between them. Per the germline V gene, CDR1 is SGHAT and CDR2 is FQNNGV. The CDR3 loop spans 16 amino acids.

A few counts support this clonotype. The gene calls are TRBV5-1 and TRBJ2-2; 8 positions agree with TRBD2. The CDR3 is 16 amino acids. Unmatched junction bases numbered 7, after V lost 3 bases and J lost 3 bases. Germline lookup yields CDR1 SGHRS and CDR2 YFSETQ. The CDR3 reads CASSSSGSSYTGELFF. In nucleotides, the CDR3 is TGCGCCAGCAGCTCCAGCGGGAGTTCGTACACCGGGGAGCTGTTTTTT.

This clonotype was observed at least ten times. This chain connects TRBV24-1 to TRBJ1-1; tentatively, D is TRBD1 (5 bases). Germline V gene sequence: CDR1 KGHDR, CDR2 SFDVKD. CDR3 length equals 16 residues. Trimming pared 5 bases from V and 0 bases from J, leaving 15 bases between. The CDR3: CATSAGGMGMNTEAFF. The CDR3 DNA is TGTGCCACCAGTGCCGGGGGAATGGGAATGAACACTGAAGCTTTCTTT.

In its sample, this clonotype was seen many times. CDR3 DNA: TGTGCCAGCAGCCCAACGACCGAAGCCTATGGCTACACCTTC. Its protein is CASSPTTEAYGYTF. This chain joins TRBV28 and TRBJ1-2; D is undetermined. V lost 6 bases and J lost 4, with 15 bases in between. The CDR3 extends over 14 amino acids. Germline V CDR1 and CDR2: MDHEN, SYDVKM.

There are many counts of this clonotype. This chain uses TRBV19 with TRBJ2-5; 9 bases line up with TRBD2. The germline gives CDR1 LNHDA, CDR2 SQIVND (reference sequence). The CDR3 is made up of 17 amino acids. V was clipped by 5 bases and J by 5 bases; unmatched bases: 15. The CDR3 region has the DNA TGTGCCAGTAGTTTCGGGGGGAACCCGGGACTAGCTGAGACCCAGTACTTC. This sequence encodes CASSFGGNPGLAETQYF.

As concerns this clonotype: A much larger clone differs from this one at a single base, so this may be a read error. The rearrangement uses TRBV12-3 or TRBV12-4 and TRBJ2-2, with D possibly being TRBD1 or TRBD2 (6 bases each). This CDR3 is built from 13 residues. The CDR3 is CASTGGESGELSF. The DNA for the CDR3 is TGTGCCAGCACCGGGGGCGAATCCGGGGAGCTGTCTTTT.

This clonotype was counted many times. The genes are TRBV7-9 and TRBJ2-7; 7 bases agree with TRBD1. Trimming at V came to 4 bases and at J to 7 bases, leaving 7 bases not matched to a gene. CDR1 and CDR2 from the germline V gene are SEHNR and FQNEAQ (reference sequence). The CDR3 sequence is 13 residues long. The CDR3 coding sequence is TGTGCCAGCAGCTCAACAGGGGTGGGGGAGCAGTACTTC. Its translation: CASSSTGVGEQYF.